This TCR beta chain came from a study of blood T cell repertoires in COVID-19. Per the study methods: Amplification from reference gene primers served as the basis for estimated nucleated cell counts. Here immunoSEQ multiplex PCR was the method, and the copy in TCRdb shows in-frame clones only, minus some. The D gene and trimming were derived from the DNA, and the V and J assignments and clone size from that table. The data show approximately 230,000 clones, with roughly 80% seen just once and more than 7% held by the top ten. This clone has just a few counts. V was clipped by 12 bases and J by 0 bases, with 30 bases between them. The CDR3 contains 19 residues. The germline V gene encodes CDR1 KGHDR and CDR2 SFDVKD.

The sample was peripheral blood. This clonotype was sampled from a man older than 75 with acute or convalescent COVID-19. The gene calls are TRBV24-1 and TRBJ2-3; D may be TRBD2 (6 bases). Here the CDR3 DNA reads TGTGCCTATACTCTGCGGACTATCCTCTTTCCCTCTAGCACAGATACGCAGTATTTT. Protein: CAYTLRTILFPSSTDTQYF.